The clone carrying this T cell receptor beta chain showed up just a few times. Its antigen is not known. Trimming took 8 bases from V and 7 from J, leaving 14 bases between them. The CDR3 spans 11 residues. CDR1 and CDR2 (germline): SQVTM, ANQGSEA. Separate cDNA molecules each had unique molecular identifiers attached to them. TCRdb itself ran the 5' RACE reads through MiXCR, one entry per CDR3 protein. The sample has over 95,000 distinct CDR3 sequences; roughly 15% are singletons. This specimen belongs to a study of early T cells in non-severe SARS-CoV-2 infection. Looking at the study overall: The input, bulk RNA from unsorted whole blood, was sequenced, and chains were unpaired. The study, taken as a whole, reports: The matching step, a VDJdb search, favored anti-spike CD8 responses and missed private and CD4 specificities.

This chain joins TRBV29-1 and TRBJ1-2; D uncertain. The sequence was obtained from an adult who was a healthcare worker with PCR-confirmed SARS-CoV-2 infection or an uninfected control (not recorded which). The sequenced sample consisted of whole blood. CDR3 residues: CSSERVSGYTF. The CDR3, as DNA: TGCAGCTCGGAGCGAGTTTCTGGCTACACCTTC.